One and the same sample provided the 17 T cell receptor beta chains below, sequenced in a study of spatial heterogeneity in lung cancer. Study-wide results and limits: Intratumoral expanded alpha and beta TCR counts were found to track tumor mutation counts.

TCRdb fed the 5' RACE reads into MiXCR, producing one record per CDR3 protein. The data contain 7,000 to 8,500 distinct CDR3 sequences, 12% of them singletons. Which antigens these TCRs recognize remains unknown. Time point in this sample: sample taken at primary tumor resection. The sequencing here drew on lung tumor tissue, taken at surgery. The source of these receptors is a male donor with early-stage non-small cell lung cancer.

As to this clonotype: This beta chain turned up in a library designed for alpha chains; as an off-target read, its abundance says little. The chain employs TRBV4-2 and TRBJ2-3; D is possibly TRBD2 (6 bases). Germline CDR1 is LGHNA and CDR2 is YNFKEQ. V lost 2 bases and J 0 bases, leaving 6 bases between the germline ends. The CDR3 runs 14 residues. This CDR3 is CASSQSGSTDTQYF. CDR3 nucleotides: TGTGCCAGCAGCCAAAGCGGGAGCACAGATACGCAGTATTTT.

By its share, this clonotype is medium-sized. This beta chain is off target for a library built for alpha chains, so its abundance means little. The CDR3 DNA sequence: TGTGCCAGCAGCCTGGTGGTTGTCCAGGGGGACACCGGGGAGCTGTTTTTT. Its translation is CASSLVVVQGDTGELFF. The J gene is TRBJ2-2, the V gene TRBV7-2; 7 bases match TRBD1. The CDR3 is made up of 17 amino acids. Germline CDR1 reads SGHTA; CDR2 reads FQGNSA. The V and J ends lost 5 bases and 3 bases, in that order; junction bases with no gene match: 12.

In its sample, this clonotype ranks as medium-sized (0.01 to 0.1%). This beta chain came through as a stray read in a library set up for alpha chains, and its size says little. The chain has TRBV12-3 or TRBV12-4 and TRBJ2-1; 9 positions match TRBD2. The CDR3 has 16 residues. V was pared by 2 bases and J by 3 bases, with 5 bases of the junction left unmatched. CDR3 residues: CASSLRNSGSYNEQFF. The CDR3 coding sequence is TGTGCCAGCAGTTTACGGAATAGCGGGAGCTACAATGAGCAGTTCTTC.

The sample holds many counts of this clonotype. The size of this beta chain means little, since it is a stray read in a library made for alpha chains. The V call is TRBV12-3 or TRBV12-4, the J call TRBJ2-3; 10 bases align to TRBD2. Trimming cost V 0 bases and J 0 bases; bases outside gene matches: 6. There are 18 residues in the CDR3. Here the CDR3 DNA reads TGTGCCAGCAGTTTAGCCCGGACTAGCGGTGCTAGCACAGATACGCAGTATTTT. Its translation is CASSLARTSGASTDTQYF.

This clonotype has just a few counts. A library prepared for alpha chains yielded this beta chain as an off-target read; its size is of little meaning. The CDR3 region has the DNA TGTGCCAGCAGAGTAGAGGGGACCCAGTACTTC. This gives the protein CASRVEGTQYF. The V gene is TRBV7-2, the J gene TRBJ2-5, with D perhaps TRBD2 (5 bases). CDR1 and CDR2 from the germline V gene are SGHTA and FQGNSA. This CDR3 has 11 residues. V dropped 6 bases and J dropped 7 bases, with 9 bases sitting between them.

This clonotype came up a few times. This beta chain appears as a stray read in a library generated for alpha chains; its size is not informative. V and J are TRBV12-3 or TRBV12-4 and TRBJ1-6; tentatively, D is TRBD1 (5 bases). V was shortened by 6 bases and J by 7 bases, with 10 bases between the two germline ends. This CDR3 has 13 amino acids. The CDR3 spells CASRGTGNSPLHF. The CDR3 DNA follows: TGTGCCAGCAGGGGCACAGGAAATTCACCCCTCCACTTT.

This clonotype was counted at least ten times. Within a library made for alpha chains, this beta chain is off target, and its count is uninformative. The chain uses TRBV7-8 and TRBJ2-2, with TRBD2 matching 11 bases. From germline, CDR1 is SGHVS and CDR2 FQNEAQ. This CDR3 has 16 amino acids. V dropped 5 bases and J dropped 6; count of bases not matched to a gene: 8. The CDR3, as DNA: TGTGCCAGCAGCCCGAGACTAGCGGGGCCCTCCGGGGAGCTGTTTTTT. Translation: CASSPRLAGPSGELFF.

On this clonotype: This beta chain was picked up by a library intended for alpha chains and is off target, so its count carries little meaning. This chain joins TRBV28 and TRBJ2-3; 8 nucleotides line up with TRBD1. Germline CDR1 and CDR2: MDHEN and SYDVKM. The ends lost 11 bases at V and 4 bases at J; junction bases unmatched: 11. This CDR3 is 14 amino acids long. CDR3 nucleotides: TGTGCCTGCCGAGACAGGGGCGATGCAGATACGCAGTATTTT. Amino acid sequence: CACRDRGDADTQYF.

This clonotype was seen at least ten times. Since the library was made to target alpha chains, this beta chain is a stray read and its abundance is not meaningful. In nucleotides, the CDR3 is TGTGCCAGCAGCGCCTACCGGGCCACTGCTAACTATGGCTACACCTTC. Translation: CASSAYRATANYGYTF. V and J are TRBV7-8 and TRBJ1-2, with D unclear. Germline V gene sequence: CDR1 SGHVS, CDR2 FQNEAQ. The CDR3 is 16 amino acids. V was shortened by 5 bases and J by 0 bases, with 16 bases between the two germline ends.

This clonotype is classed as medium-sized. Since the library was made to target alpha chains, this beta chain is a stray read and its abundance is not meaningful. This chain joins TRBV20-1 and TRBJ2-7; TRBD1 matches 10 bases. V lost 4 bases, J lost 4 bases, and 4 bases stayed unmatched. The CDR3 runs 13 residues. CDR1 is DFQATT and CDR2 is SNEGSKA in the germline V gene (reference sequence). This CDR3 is CSAKRQGAYEQYF. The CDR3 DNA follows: TGCAGTGCTAAGAGACAGGGGGCATACGAGCAGTACTTC.

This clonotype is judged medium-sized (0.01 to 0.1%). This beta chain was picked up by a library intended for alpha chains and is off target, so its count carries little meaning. The CDR3 is CASSLGAGNDYTF. The CDR3 coding sequence is TGTGCCAGCAGCTTAGGGGCAGGGAACGACTACACCTTC. V usage is TRBV7-8 and J usage is TRBJ1-2, with D possibly TRBD1 on 5 matching bases. Germline V gene sequence: CDR1 SGHVS, CDR2 FQNEAQ. The CDR3 has 13 amino acids. The ends were cut back, 1 base at V and 10 bases at J, with 13 bases in the middle.

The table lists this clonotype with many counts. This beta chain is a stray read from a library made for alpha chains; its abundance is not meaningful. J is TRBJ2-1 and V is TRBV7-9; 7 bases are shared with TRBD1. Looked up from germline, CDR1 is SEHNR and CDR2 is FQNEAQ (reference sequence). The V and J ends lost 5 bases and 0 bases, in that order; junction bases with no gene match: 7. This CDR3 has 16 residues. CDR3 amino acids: CASSTRQGTSYNEQFF. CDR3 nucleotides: TGTGCCAGCAGCACAAGACAGGGAACCTCCTACAATGAGCAGTTCTTC.

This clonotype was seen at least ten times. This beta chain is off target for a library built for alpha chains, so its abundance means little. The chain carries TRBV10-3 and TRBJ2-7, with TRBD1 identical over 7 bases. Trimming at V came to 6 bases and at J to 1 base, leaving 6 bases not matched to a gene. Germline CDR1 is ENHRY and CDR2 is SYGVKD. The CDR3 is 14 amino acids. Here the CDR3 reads CAIRKNRGSYEQYF. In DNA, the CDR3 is TGTGCCATCAGGAAAAACAGGGGATCCTACGAGCAGTACTTC.

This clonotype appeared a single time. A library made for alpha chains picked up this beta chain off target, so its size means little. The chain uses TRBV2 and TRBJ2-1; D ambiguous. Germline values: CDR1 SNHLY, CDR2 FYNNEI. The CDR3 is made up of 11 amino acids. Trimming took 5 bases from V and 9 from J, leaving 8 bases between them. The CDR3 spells CASSQVAEQFF. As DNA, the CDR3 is TGTGCCAGCAGTCAGGTTGCTGAGCAGTTCTTC. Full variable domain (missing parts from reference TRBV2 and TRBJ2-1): EPEVTQTPSHQVTQMGQEVILRCVPISNHLYFYWYRQILGQKVEFLVSFYNNEISEKSEIFDDQFSVERPDGSNFTLKIRSTKLEDSAMYFCASSQVAEQFFGPGTRLTVL.

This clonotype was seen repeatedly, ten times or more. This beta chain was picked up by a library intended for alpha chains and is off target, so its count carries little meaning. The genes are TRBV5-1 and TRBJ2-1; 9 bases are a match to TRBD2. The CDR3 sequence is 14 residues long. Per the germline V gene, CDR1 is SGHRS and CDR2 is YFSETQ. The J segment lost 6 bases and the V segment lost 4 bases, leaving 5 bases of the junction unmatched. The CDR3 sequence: CASSPGLALNEQFF. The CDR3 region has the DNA TGCGCCAGCAGCCCGGGACTAGCTCTCAATGAGCAGTTCTTC. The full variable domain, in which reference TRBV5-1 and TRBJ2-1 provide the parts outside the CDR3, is KAGVTQTPRYLIKTRGQQVTLSCSPISGHRSVSWYQQTPGQGLQFLFEYFSETQRNKGNFPGRFSGRQFSNSRSEMNVSTLELGDSALYLCASSPGLALNEQFFGPGTRLTVL.

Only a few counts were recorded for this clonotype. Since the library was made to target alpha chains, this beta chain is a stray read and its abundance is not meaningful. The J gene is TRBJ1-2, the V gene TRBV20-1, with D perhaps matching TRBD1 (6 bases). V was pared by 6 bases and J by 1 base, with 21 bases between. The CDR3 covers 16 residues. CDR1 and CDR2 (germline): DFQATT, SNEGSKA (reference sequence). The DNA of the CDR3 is TGCAGTGCCCGAGCCCCGGGACACAGTTTTAACTATGGCTACACCTTC. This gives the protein CSARAPGHSFNYGYTF.

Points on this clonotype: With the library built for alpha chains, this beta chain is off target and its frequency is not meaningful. Here the CDR3 DNA reads TGTGCCAGCAGTCAGCCGGGACTAGCGGTCAATGAGCAGTTCTTC. Translating gives CASSQPGLAVNEQFF. V usage is TRBV6-5 and J usage is TRBJ2-1, with 11 nucleotides matching TRBD2. CDR1 is MNHEY and CDR2 is SVGAGI in the germline V gene. The CDR3 is 15 residues long. Trimming took 5 bases from V and 6 from J; bases not matched to a gene: 6.